This entry describes one T cell receptor (beta chain). The antigen it recognizes is unknown. Base qualities are not recorded, but no much larger clone differs from it by a single base. This entry belongs to a study of blood T cell repertoires in COVID-19 (TCRdb year 2020). Turning to the overall study: Collaborator samples came from the United States, Italy and Spain and covered acute and convalescent phases of COVID-19. The material from the prospective study consisted of cDNA or gDNA derived from T cells, B-cell-depleted T cells, or PBMCs. Subjects who had been exposed to COVID-19, were actively infected with it, or had recovered from it provided the deeply sampled blood TCRbeta repertoires that made up the dataset. A freely available public database, intended as a resource for researchers studying the immune response to SARS-CoV-2, is where the repertoires were released. The samples were drawn from two sources: the first 160 participants of the ongoing ImmuneRACE study, and 1,200 or so subjects contributed by 6 global collaborators. The sample metadata nearly always contained a de-identified subject ID, COVID-19 status, age in years and sex. Where available, HLA class I and class II types were obtained from metadata supplied by the sample provider rather than from assay-based typing. What the study reported, not specific to this receptor: The quantity of clinical and demographic metadata differed by source and by participant and was supplied without curation.

Trimming removed 3 bases from V and 4 bases from J, leaving 19 bases between the germline ends. Per the germline V gene (reference sequence), DFQATT is the CDR1 and SNEGSKA is the CDR2. The cysteine opens and the phenylalanine closes a CDR3 of 16 amino acids. Kept here is only the CDR3 DNA, which spans 48 bases and is read in frame from base 1. TCRbeta CDR3 regions were amplified from genomic DNA using the immunoSEQ Assay, a bias-controlled multiplex PCR. Per the authors' processing: The number of nucleated cells in each sample was estimated by amplification of reference gene primers within the assay. Sequence reads were collapsed and filtered to measure the absolute abundance of every unique TCRbeta CDR3 rearrangement. For each sample, productive Simpson clonality was calculated by taking the square root of Simpson's diversity index across productive rearrangements. Imported from immuneACCESS, the table was reduced by TCRdb to in-frame sequences with V and J called. These copies leave out some clones; in studies compared against another copy, an unresolved V gene accounts for under half, and the cause of the remainder is not known. V and J calls and clone size come straight from that table; D and trimming were deduced from the DNA. The sample includes around 300,000 clones, with approximately 90% observed a single time. The ten largest clones add up to 3% to 4.5% of the sample.

Whole blood was collected in K2EDTA tubes by collaborating institutions according to the institutions' own protocols. For TCRbeta analysis, collaborators shipped samples as frozen whole blood, isolated PBMCs, or DNA extracted from either of those sample types. The origin of this receptor is a woman in her forties with acute or convalescent COVID-19. The chain is made from TRBV20-1 and TRBJ1-5; perhaps TRBD1 is the D gene, with 5 bases matching. The sample consisted of peripheral blood. DNA sequence: TGCAGTGCTAGTCAAAATTCTCGGGGGAGAAATCAGCCCCAGCATTTT. Its protein reads: CSASQNSRGRNQPQHF.